This TCR beta chain is drawn from a study of beta chain features in type 1 diabetes. Whole-study results and caveats: Across all four CD4+ subsets, people with type 1 diabetes showed modestly shorter TCRB CDR3s.

Comments on this clone: Antigen specificity is unknown.

Expressed TCRB transcripts were sequenced because the entire RNA isolate underwent reverse transcription. Assay: immunoSEQ multiplex PCR; the TCRdb copy retains only in-frame clones and omits some. The data contain more than 250,000 clones, around 21% of them singletons. Germline trimming cut 7 bases from V and 5 bases from J; bases unmatched to any gene: 8. This CDR3 has 13 residues. Germline V gene sequence: CDR1 SGHRS, CDR2 YFSETQ. The sequenced sample consisted of naive CD4+ T cells from blood. This sequence was found in a woman aged 40 to 49 with type 1 diabetes. The chain carries TRBV5-1 and TRBJ2-5; 7 bases map to TRBD1. The CDR3 region is CASGTNRGETQYF. CDR3 nucleotide sequence: TGCGCCAGCGGAACCAACAGGGGTGAGACCCAGTACTTC.